This TCR beta chain appears in the sequencing data of a study of blood T cells in healthy people across ages. The germline gives CDR1 SGHAT, CDR2 FQNNGV. Trimming stripped 3 bases from V and 3 bases from J, with 18 bases between. The CDR3 has 16 amino acids. Note on this clonotype: Its matching antigen is unknown.

PCR was performed a second time for roughly 7 to 11 cycles using a sample-barcoded 5' primer and a J-beta primer mix. TCRdb reanalysed the 5' RACE reads using MiXCR and keeps one entry per CDR3 protein. Counted here are 1,500,000 or so distinct CDR3 sequences, approximately 63% occurring once; the ten biggest clones make up about 6.7%. Overall study findings and caveats: Unsorted PBMCs prevented conclusive naive versus antigen-experienced comparison. A strong correlation between TCR beta diversity and naive T cell percentage was seen.

The chain joins TRBV11-2 to TRBJ2-7, with D perhaps TRBD2 (6 bases). Sequencing was carried out using blood. The sequence came from a young man in good health. CDR3 DNA sequence: TGTGCCAGCAGCTTTCCAGCTCCAGGGAGGAGCTACGAGCAGTACTTC. Protein product: CASSFPAPGRSYEQYF.